The 23 T cell receptor beta chains in this list originate from one sample, sequenced in a study of blood T cell repertoires in COVID-19. Profiling relied on immunoSEQ multiplex PCR, and the TCRdb table lists in-frame clones only, not all of them. The repertoire holds about 40,000 clones, over 80% seen once, with roughly 10% in the top ten. The sample comprised peripheral blood. Receptor source: a woman between 70 and 85 years old with acute or convalescent COVID-19.

The chain joins TRBV5-1 to TRBJ2-1, with 7 bases identical to TRBD2. CDR3 length equals 15 residues. V lost 4 bases, J lost 6 bases, and 10 bases stayed unmatched. Germline V lookup: CDR1 SGHRS, CDR2 YFSETQ. The CDR3 nucleotides are TGCGCCAGCAGCACCGTGGCGGGAGTCGTCAATGAGCAGTTCTTC. The encoded protein is CASSTVAGVVNEQFF.

This clone was found once. The chain employs TRBV7-6 and TRBJ2-1, with D maybe TRBD1 (5 bases). V was trimmed by 3 bases and J by 8 bases, leaving 17 bases between them. Germline-derived CDR1 and CDR2 are SGHVS and FNYEAQ. The CDR3 extends over 15 amino acids. DNA for the CDR3: TGTGCCAGCAGCTTTAGGGGTCGAGAGTGGGATGAGCAGTTCTTC. This encodes CASSFRGREWDEQFF.

This chain links TRBV10-3 with TRBJ1-1; 8 bases line up with TRBD1. The V and J ends lost 6 bases and 6 bases, in that order; junction bases with no gene match: 6. The CDR3 has 13 residues. The germline CDR1 and CDR2 sequences are ENHRY and SYGVKD. This CDR3 reads CAIRDRAVSEAFF. The CDR3 nucleotides read TGTGCCATCAGGGACAGGGCGGTCTCTGAAGCTTTCTTT.

V usage is TRBV7-9 and J usage is TRBJ1-6, with D possibly TRBD1 on 6 matching bases. Deletions cut 2 bases from V and 5 bases from J, with 13 bases between. Germline V CDR1 and CDR2: SEHNR, FQNEAQ (reference sequence). There are 16 residues in the CDR3. The CDR3 loop is CASSLQGLGDNSPLHF. The CDR3 DNA follows: TGTGCCAGCAGCTTACAGGGGCTTGGAGATAATTCACCCCTCCACTTT.

V usage is TRBV5-1 and J usage is TRBJ2-5; 8 bases fit TRBD2. Germline V lookup: CDR1 SGHRS, CDR2 YFSETQ. This CDR3 is built from 16 residues. J was trimmed by 0 bases and V by 3 bases; bases with no gene match: 7. In DNA, the CDR3 is TGCGCCAGCAGCTGGGGCCCAGCGGGAGACCAAGAGACCCAGTACTTC. Translating gives CASSWGPAGDQETQYF. Full variable domain (rest looked up from reference TRBV5-1 and TRBJ2-5): KAGVTQTPRYLIKTRGQQVTLSCSPISGHRSVSWYQQTPGQGLQFLFEYFSETQRNKGNFPGRFSGRQFSNSRSEMNVSTLELGDSALYLCASSWGPAGDQETQYFGPGTRLLVL.

The chain joins TRBV10-1 to TRBJ2-2; 7 nucleotides match TRBD1. The J segment lost 7 bases and the V segment lost 3 bases, leaving 11 bases of the junction unmatched. The CDR3 loop spans 16 amino acids. The germline V gene encodes CDR1 WNHNN and CDR2 SYGVQD (reference sequence). CDR3 bases: TGCGCCAGCAGTGACCCGGGACAGACTCCCGACGGGGAGCTGTTTTTT. Its translation is CASSDPGQTPDGELFF.

This clone was found once. The rearrangement links TRBV24-1 to TRBJ2-5, with D perhaps matching TRBD2 (5 bases). In germline, CDR1 is KGHDR, CDR2 SFDVKD. This CDR3 is built from 16 residues. V was clipped by 4 bases and J by 5 bases, with 19 bases between them. The CDR3 loop is CATSEEVDGVHETQYF. CDR3 DNA: TGTGCCACCAGTGAGGAGGTCGACGGGGTGCACGAGACCCAGTACTTC.

The chain couples TRBV3-1 (or the pseudogene TRBV3-2) to TRBJ2-2, with 12 bases aligning to TRBD2. The trim removed 6 bases at V and 4 bases at J, leaving 6 bases unmatched. Germline loops: CDR1 LGHDT, CDR2 YNNKEL (reference sequence). The CDR3 sequence is 16 residues long. The CDR3 reads CASSLTSGRGTGELFF. The CDR3 nucleotides read TGTGCCAGCAGTCTGACTAGCGGGAGAGGCACCGGGGAGCTGTTTTTT.

The rearrangement uses TRBV20-1 and TRBJ2-7; 7 positions match TRBD1. The CDR3 spans 11 residues. V lost 6 bases to trimming and J lost 10 bases; unmatched junction nucleotides: 9. The germline V gene has CDR1 DFQATT and CDR2 SNEGSKA (reference sequence). Written as DNA, the CDR3 is TGCAGTGCGGGGGACAGACTTCCCCAGTACGTC. This sequence encodes CSAGDRLPQYV.

This clone has a handful of counts. V usage is TRBV7-9 and J usage is TRBJ1-6; D ambiguous. The V end was cut by 1 base, the J end by 7 bases, with 11 bases between. The CDR3 is 15 amino acids. Per the germline V gene, CDR1 is SEHNR and CDR2 is FQNEAQ (reference sequence). The CDR3 DNA sequence: TGTGCCAGCAGCTTAGACCAGGTCCGAAATTCACCCCTCCACTTT. The encoded protein is CASSLDQVRNSPLHF.

About this clone itself: This may be a read error, as it is one base from a much larger clone. The CDR3 spells CASSQQETQYF. CDR3 coding DNA: TGCGCCAGCAGCCAGCAAGAGACCCAGTACTTC. The V and J genes are TRBV10-2 and TRBJ2-5; D not resolved. CDR1 and CDR2 from the germline V gene are WSHSY and SAAADI. Trimming cost V 6 bases and J 2 bases, with 4 bases left between them. The CDR3 runs 11 residues.

The V gene is TRBV6-2 or TRBV6-3, the J gene TRBJ2-7, with 10 nucleotides matching TRBD2. This CDR3 region has 19 residues. Losses at the gene ends were 0 bases for V and 0 bases for J; bases not matched to a gene: 11. Germline lookup yields CDR1 MNHEY and CDR2 SVGEGT. For the CDR3, the DNA is TGTGCCAGCAGTTACTCGACAGCGGGGGGGCCCAGCCTCTCCTACGAGCAGTACGTC. It is translated as CASSYSTAGGPSLSYEQYV.

The rearrangement uses TRBV3-1 (or the pseudogene TRBV3-2) and TRBJ2-3, with a weak D call TRBD2 (5 bases). Trimming took 0 bases from V and 9 from J, leaving 13 bases between them. The CDR3 is 14 residues long. Germline V CDR1 and CDR2: LGHDT, YNNKEL (reference sequence). The CDR3 loop is CASSQDEGLGTQYF. The CDR3 coding sequence is TGTGCCAGCAGCCAAGACGAGGGCCTAGGGACGCAGTATTTT.

This chain joins TRBV5-4 and TRBJ2-1; 7 nucleotides line up with TRBD2. Germline lookup yields CDR1 SGHNT and CDR2 YYREEE (reference sequence). The CDR3 extends over 12 amino acids. V shed 3 bases and J 10 bases; nucleotides not matched to a gene: 4. CDR3 bases: TGTGCCAGCAGCTCGACTAGCAGCGAGCAGTTCTTC. It encodes CASSSTSSEQFF.

A single count supports this clone. The CDR3 loop reads CASSLDTSEETQYF. The CDR3 DNA reads TGCGCCAGCAGCTTGGACACTAGCGAGGAGACCCAGTACTTC. The gene calls are TRBV5-1 and TRBJ2-5; 7 bases map to TRBD2. The CDR3 sequence is 14 residues long. Germline loops: CDR1 SGHRS, CDR2 YFSETQ. Unmatched junction bases numbered 4, after V lost 0 bases and J lost 5 bases. Complete variable domain (other parts from reference TRBV5-1 and TRBJ2-5): KAGVTQTPRYLIKTRGQQVTLSCSPISGHRSVSWYQQTPGQGLQFLFEYFSETQRNKGNFPGRFSGRQFSNSRSEMNVSTLELGDSALYLCASSLDTSEETQYFGPGTRLLVL.

The chain combines TRBV21-1 with TRBJ2-3; the listed D gene, TRBD1, was not tested against the DNA. TRBV21-1 is classified as a pseudogene. The CDR3 length is 13 residues. Here the CDR3 DNA reads TGTGCCAGCAGCAAACCCCGAACAGGGGAACAGTATTTT. Protein product: CASSKPRTGEQYF.

The rearrangement links TRBV3-1 (or the pseudogene TRBV3-2) to TRBJ1-4; 7 positions match TRBD1. The CDR3 loop spans 15 amino acids. Trimming removed 4 bases from V and 4 bases from J; junction bases left unmatched: 6. Germline V gene data show CDR1 as LGHDT and CDR2 as YNNKEL (reference sequence). CDR3 residues: CASSPTGTVNEKLFF. The CDR3 DNA reads TGTGCCAGCAGCCCAACCGGGACAGTTAATGAAAAACTGTTTTTT.

V and J are TRBV5-4 and TRBJ2-3, with TRBD2 matching over 11 bases. The germline CDR1 and CDR2 sequences are SGHNT and YYREEE (reference sequence). V dropped 1 base and J dropped 2; count of bases not matched to a gene: 6. The CDR3 runs to 17 residues. The CDR3 DNA reads TGTGCCAGCAGCTTGCTTCTAGCGGGGGGATTCACAGATACGCAGTATTTT. Its translation is CASSLLLAGGFTDTQYF.

The rearrangement links TRBV7-6 to TRBJ2-1; 8 bases match TRBD2. This CDR3 has 15 amino acids. Germline values: CDR1 SGHVS, CDR2 FNYEAQ. The junction had 7 bases not matched to a gene; V was cut back by 2 bases and J by 7 bases. The CDR3 region is CASSLMREVGNEQFF. The CDR3 nucleotides read TGTGCCAGCAGCTTAATGCGGGAGGTCGGAAATGAGCAGTTCTTC.

The chain couples TRBV4-3 to TRBJ2-3; 10 nucleotides match TRBD1. This CDR3 is 14 amino acids long. Germline CDR1 and CDR2: LGHNA and YSLEER. Losses at the gene ends were 8 bases for V and 4 bases for J; bases not matched to a gene: 6. CDR3 in DNA: TGCGCCAGCTCCCCGGGACAGGGGTCAGATACGCAGTATTTT. Translated, it gives CASSPGQGSDTQYF.

This sequence joins TRBV11-2 and TRBJ2-3; D might be TRBD1 (7 bases). This CDR3 comprises 14 residues. CDR1 SGHAT and CDR2 FQNNGV come from the germline V gene. Trimming cost V 6 bases and J 7 bases, with 17 bases left between them. The CDR3 nucleotides are TGTGCCAGCAGTCCCCGACAGGGCGGGAATACGCAGTATTTT. It is translated as CASSPRQGGNTQYF.

The chain carries TRBV9 and TRBJ1-2; unclear D gene. Trimming removed 3 bases from V and 7 bases from J, with 13 bases in between. The CDR3 runs to 13 residues. Germline V gene data show CDR1 as SGDLS and CDR2 as YYNGEE. CDR3 in amino acids: CASSGSRLGGYTF. The CDR3 bases are TGTGCCAGCAGCGGCTCGAGGTTGGGTGGCTACACCTTC.

The chain has TRBV7-3 and TRBJ1-6; 7 positions match TRBD1. The CDR3 covers 14 residues. Trimming at V came to 4 bases and at J to 5 bases, leaving 2 bases not matched to a gene. Germline lookup yields CDR1 SGHTA and CDR2 FQGTGA. CDR3 DNA: TGTGCCAGCAGCTCCGGGACAGATAATTCACCCCTCCACTTT. Amino acid sequence: CASSSGTDNSPLHF.